The 7 T cell receptor beta chains in this list originate from one sample, sequenced in a study of T-cell memory formation after mild COVID-19. Via MiXCR, TCRdb re-called the 5' RACE reads, giving one row per CDR3 protein. The sample carries 250,000 to 350,000 distinct CDR3 sequences, about 16% recorded once. Sequenced input: PBMCs or a T cell subset sorted from them (not recorded which). The receptors come from a man aged 18 to 35 who had mild COVID-19 (a few samples of this study predate the infection). Cell type and time point are not known.

There are a few counts of this clonotype. V gene TRBV6-6 combines with J gene TRBJ1-2; a possible D gene is TRBD1 (6 bases). The CDR3 has 10 amino acids. CDR1 is MNHNY, CDR2 SVGAGI, per germline (reference sequence). V dropped 8 bases and J dropped 6 bases, with 7 bases sitting between them. Here the CDR3 reads CASYRDGYTF. The CDR3, as DNA: TGTGCCAGCTACAGGGATGGCTACACCTTC.

This chain links TRBV20-1 with TRBJ2-3; 9 positions agree with TRBD1. This CDR3 region has 14 residues. Germline CDR1 DFQATT, CDR2 SNEGSKA (reference sequence). V was clipped by 5 bases and J by 1 base; unmatched bases: 4. As DNA, the CDR3 is TGCAGTGCTCCGGACAGGGGTGGCACAGATACGCAGTATTTT. It is translated as CSAPDRGGTDTQYF.

J is TRBJ2-7 and V is TRBV5-1; 7 nucleotides match TRBD2. The CDR3 length is 15 residues. After removal of 0 bases from V and 6 bases from J, the junction contained 9 bases not matched to a gene. Germline CDR1 reads SGHRS; CDR2 reads YFSETQ. The CDR3 region is CASSLGLAGFSEQYF. CDR3 DNA sequence: TGCGCCAGCAGCTTGGGACTAGCTGGATTTTCCGAGCAGTACTTC.

This clonotype showed up just a few times. This rearrangement joins TRBV4-3 to TRBJ2-2; 8 nucleotides line up with TRBD1. V lost 0 bases, J lost 3 bases, and 3 bases stayed unmatched. The germline V gene has CDR1 LGHNA and CDR2 YSLEER. There are 16 residues in the CDR3. The DNA of the CDR3 is TGCGCCAGCAGCCAAGAGACAGGGGACTACACCGGGGAGCTGTTTTTT. It translates to CASSQETGDYTGELFF.

This clonotype has just a few counts. The chain carries TRBV4-3 and TRBJ2-7, with D unclear. There are 16 residues in the CDR3. Looked up from germline, CDR1 is LGHNA and CDR2 is YSLEER. V was clipped by 1 base and J by 0 bases, with 13 bases between them. Here the CDR3 reads CASSQGHALSSYEQYF. As DNA, the CDR3 is TGCGCCAGCAGCCAAGGCCATGCTCTCAGCTCCTACGAGCAGTACTTC.

This sequence joins TRBV3-1 and TRBJ2-6; tentatively, D is TRBD1 (6 bases). Germline-derived CDR1 and CDR2 are LGHDT and YNNKEL (reference sequence). CDR3 length: 20 amino acids. V dropped 4 bases and J dropped 1 base, with 23 bases sitting between them. CDR3 sequence reads: CASSRLAGKDSKSGANVLTF. The CDR3 bases are TGTGCCAGCAGCCGCTTAGCTGGGAAGGACAGTAAGTCTGGGGCCAACGTCCTGACTTTC. The variable domain in full, with the rest retrieved from reference TRBV3-1 and TRBJ2-6, is DTAVSQTPKYLVTQMGNDKSIKCEQNLGHDTMYWYKQDSKKFLKIMFSYNNKELIINETVPNRFSPKSPDKAHLNLHINSLELGDSAVYFCASSRLAGKDSKSGANVLTFGAGSRLTVL.

The gene calls are TRBV5-1 and TRBJ2-3; 8 bases are a match to TRBD1. Trimming cost V 3 bases and J 0 bases; bases outside gene matches: 12. The CDR3 has 18 residues. CDR1 is SGHRS, CDR2 YFSETQ, per germline. The CDR3 DNA sequence: TGCGCCAGCAGCTACGGACAGGGAACTCCTGCTAGCACAGATACGCAGTATTTT. Its translation: CASSYGQGTPASTDTQYF.